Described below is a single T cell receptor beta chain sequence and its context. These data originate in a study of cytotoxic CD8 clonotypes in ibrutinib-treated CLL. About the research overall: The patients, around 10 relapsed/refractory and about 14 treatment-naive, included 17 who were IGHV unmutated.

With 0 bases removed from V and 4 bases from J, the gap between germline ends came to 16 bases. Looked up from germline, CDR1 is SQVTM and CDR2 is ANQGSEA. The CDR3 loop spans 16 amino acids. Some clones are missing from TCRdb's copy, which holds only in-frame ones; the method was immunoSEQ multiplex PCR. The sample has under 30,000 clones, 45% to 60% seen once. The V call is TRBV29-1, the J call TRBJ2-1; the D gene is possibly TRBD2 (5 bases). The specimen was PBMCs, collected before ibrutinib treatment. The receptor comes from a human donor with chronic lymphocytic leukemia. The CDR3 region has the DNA TGCAGCGTTGAAGATCAATTTAGCGCAAAGTACAATGAGCAGTTCTTC. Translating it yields CSVEDQFSAKYNEQFF.